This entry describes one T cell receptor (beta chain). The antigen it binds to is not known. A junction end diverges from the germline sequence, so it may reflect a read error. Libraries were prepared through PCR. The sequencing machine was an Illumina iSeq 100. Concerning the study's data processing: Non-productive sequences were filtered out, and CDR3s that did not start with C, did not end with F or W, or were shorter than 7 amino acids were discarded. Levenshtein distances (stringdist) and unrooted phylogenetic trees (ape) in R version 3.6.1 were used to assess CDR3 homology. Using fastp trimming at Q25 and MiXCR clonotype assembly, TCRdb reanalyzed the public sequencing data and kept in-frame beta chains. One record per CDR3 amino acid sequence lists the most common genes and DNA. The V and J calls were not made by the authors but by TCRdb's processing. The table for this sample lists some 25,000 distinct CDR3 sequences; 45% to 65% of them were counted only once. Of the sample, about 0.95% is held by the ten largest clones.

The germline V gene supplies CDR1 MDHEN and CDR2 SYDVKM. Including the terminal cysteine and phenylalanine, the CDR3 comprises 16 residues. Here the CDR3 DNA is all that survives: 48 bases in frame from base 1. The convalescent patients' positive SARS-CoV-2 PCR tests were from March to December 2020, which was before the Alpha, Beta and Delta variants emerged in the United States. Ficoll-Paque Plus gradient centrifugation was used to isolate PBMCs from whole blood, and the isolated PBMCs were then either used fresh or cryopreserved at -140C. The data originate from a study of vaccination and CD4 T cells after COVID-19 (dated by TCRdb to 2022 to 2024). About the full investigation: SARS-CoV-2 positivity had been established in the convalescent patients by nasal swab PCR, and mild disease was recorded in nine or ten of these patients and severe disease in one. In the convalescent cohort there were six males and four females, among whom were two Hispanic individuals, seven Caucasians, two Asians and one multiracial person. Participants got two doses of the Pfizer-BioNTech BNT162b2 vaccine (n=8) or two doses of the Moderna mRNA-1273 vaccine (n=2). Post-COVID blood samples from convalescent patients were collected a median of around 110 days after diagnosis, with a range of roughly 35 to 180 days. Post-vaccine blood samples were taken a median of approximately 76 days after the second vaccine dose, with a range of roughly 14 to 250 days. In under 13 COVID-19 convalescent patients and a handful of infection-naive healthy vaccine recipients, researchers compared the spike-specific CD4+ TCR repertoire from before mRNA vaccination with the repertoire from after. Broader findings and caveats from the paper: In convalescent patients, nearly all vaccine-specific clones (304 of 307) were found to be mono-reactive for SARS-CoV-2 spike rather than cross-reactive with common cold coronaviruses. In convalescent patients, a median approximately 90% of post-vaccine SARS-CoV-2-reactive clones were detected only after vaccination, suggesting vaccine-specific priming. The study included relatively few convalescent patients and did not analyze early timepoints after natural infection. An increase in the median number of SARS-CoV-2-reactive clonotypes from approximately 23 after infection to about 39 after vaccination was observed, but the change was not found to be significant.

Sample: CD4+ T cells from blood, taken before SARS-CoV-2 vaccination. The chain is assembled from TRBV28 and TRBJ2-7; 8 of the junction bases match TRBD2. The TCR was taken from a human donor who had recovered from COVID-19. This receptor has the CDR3 CASSFDRLRGRYEQCF. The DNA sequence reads TGTGCCAGCAGTTTCGATCGACTACGCGGGAGGTACGAGCAGTGCTTC. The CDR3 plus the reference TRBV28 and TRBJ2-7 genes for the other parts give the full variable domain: DVKVTQSSRYLVKRTGEKVFLECVQDMDHENMFWYRQDPGLGLRLIYFSYDVKMKEKGDIPEGYSVSREKKERFSLILESASTNQTSMYLCASSFDRLRGRYEQCFGPGTRLTVT.